The next 21 T cell receptor beta chains were all read from a single sample in a study of blood T cell repertoires in COVID-19. Data came from immunoSEQ multiplex PCR; TCRdb stores just in-frame clones and leaves some out. The data contain about 170,000 clones, around 91% of them seen just once; the ten biggest clones take up more than 0.75%. The sample consisted of PBMCs or T cells enriched from blood (not recorded which). Receptors originate from a woman aged 18-29 years who had recovered from COVID-19.

J is TRBJ2-7 and V is TRBV28; D unresolved. Trimming stripped 6 bases from V and 1 base from J, with 13 bases between. The CDR3 length is 14 residues. Per germline, CDR1 MDHEN and CDR2 SYDVKM. In nucleotides, the CDR3 is TGTGCCAGCAGCGTATACGAGGATTCCTACGAGCAGTACTTC. As protein: CASSVYEDSYEQYF.

The chain combines TRBV12-5 with TRBJ1-4; 7 bases fit TRBD1. V shed 6 bases, J shed 8 bases, and the junction held 6 bases outside the gene matches. Germline lookup yields CDR1 LGHNT and CDR2 FRNRAP. This CDR3 has 13 residues. In nucleotides, the CDR3 is TGTGCTAGTGGCCGAGACAGGGACGAAAAACTGTTTTTT. It translates to CASGRDRDEKLFF.

This chain links TRBV20-1 with TRBJ1-2, with TRBD1 as a possible D gene (6 bases). The V end lost 3 bases, the J end lost 6 bases, and 20 bases lay between the germline ends. From germline, CDR1 is DFQATT and CDR2 SNEGSKA (reference sequence). This CDR3 is built from 15 residues. CDR3 loop: CSASPRRGAGDGYTF. The CDR3 coding sequence is TGCAGTGCTAGTCCCCGGCGGGGGGCCGGAGATGGCTACACCTTC.

V gene TRBV5-1 combines with J gene TRBJ2-5; 7 bases are shared with TRBD1. Germline CDR1 SGHRS, CDR2 YFSETQ. V gave up 3 bases and J gave up 1 base; unmatched junction bases: 12. This CDR3 is 17 amino acids long. In DNA, the CDR3 is TGCGCCAGCAGCTCCCGGGCGGCAGGGGGTTTCCAAGAGACCCAGTACTTC. It codes for CASSSRAAGGFQETQYF.

The CDR3 sequence: CASSELAGAKAYEQYF. The CDR3 region has the DNA TGTGCCAGCAGTGAGCTAGCGGGAGCTAAAGCCTACGAGCAGTACTTC. This rearrangement joins TRBV2 to TRBJ2-7, with TRBD2 identical over 10 bases. The germline gives CDR1 SNHLY, CDR2 FYNNEI. Trimming cost V 3 bases and J 2 bases; bases outside gene matches: 7. The CDR3 length is 16 residues.

The chain recombines TRBV2 with TRBJ1-1; D is possibly TRBD1 (6 bases). The germline V gene encodes CDR1 SNHLY and CDR2 FYNNEI. CDR3 size: 14 residues. The V and J ends lost 6 bases and 1 base respectively, with 12 bases between them. The CDR3 spells CASRYLDRNTEAFF. Here the CDR3 DNA reads TGTGCCAGCAGGTACCTGGACAGGAACACTGAAGCTTTCTTT.

This chain uses TRBV18 with TRBJ2-1; 7 bases align to TRBD2. There are 18 residues in the CDR3. The ends lost 3 bases at V and 5 bases at J; junction bases unmatched: 16. Germline values: CDR1 KGHSH, CDR2 LQKENI. This CDR3 is CASSPGHVGLLLDNEQFF. As DNA, the CDR3 is TGTGCCAGCTCACCGGGTCATGTGGGACTACTTTTGGACAATGAGCAGTTCTTC.

This sequence joins TRBV7-3 and TRBJ2-7, with TRBD2 identical over 9 bases. CDR1 SGHTA and CDR2 FQGTGA come from the germline V gene. The CDR3 contains 15 residues. With 5 bases clipped from V and 3 bases from J, the junction kept 8 bases outside the gene matches. CDR3 nucleotides: TGTGCCAGCAGCACCACTAGCGGGCCGTTCTACGAGCAGTACTTC. It is translated as CASSTTSGPFYEQYF. Using reference TRBV7-3 and TRBJ2-7 for the parts outside the CDR3, the full variable domain is GAGVSQTPSNKVTEKGKYVELRCDPISGHTALYWYRQSLGQGPEFLIYFQGTGAADDSGLPNDRFFAVRPEGSVSTLKIQRTERGDSAVYLCASSTTSGPFYEQYFGPGTRLTVT.

The gene calls are TRBV28 and TRBJ2-7; 7 bases line up with TRBD2. J was trimmed by 7 bases and V by 2 bases; bases with no gene match: 8. Germline CDR1 and CDR2: MDHEN and SYDVKM. This CDR3 has 14 amino acids. CDR3 nucleotides: TGTGCCAGCAGTTTAGCGGGGAGGGCCGATGAGCAGTACTTC. Translation gives CASSLAGRADEQYF.

The V call is TRBV27, the J call TRBJ1-2; perhaps TRBD1 as D (6 bases). V was cut by 5 bases and J by 7 bases, with 17 bases left in between. Germline loops: CDR1 MNHEY, CDR2 SMNVEV (reference sequence). This CDR3 is 14 amino acids long. This CDR3 reads CASSPGHAKRGYTF. CDR3 nucleotides: TGTGCCAGCAGTCCGGGACATGCAAAGCGTGGCTACACCTTC.

As for this clone: One junction end disagrees with the germline gene, perhaps due to a read error. This chain joins TRBV7-7 and TRBJ2-2; no firm D call. This CDR3 is built from 14 residues. CDR1 SSHAT and CDR2 FNYEAQ come from the germline V gene (reference sequence). CDR3 amino acids: CASSLGGRTGELFF. The DNA of the CDR3 is TGTGCTAGCAGCTTAGGTGGGCGAACCGGGGAGCTGTTTTTT.

The CDR3 sequence is CASSGQTGQAEAFF. DNA for the CDR3: TGTGCCAGCAGCGGACAGACAGGGCAAGCTGAAGCTTTCTTT. V and J are TRBV11-2 and TRBJ1-1, with 7 bases aligning to TRBD1. The CDR3 totals 14 residues. J lost 6 bases, V lost 5 bases, and 9 bases had no gene match. CDR1 is SGHAT and CDR2 is FQNNGV in the germline V gene.

This chain joins TRBV29-1 and TRBJ1-2; 9 bases map to TRBD1. Germline trimming cut 4 bases from V and 4 bases from J; bases unmatched to any gene: 7. In germline, CDR1 is SQVTM, CDR2 ANQGSEA. There are 14 residues in the CDR3. The CDR3 here is CSVAPGQGPYGYTF. In DNA, the CDR3 is TGCAGCGTTGCCCCCGGACAGGGGCCCTATGGCTACACCTTC.

The chain links TRBV19 to TRBJ2-5; D is perhaps TRBD2 (6 bases). Trimming stripped 2 bases from V and 1 base from J, with 11 bases between. Germline lookup yields CDR1 LNHDA and CDR2 SQIVND (reference sequence). The CDR3 loop spans 15 amino acids. This chain's CDR3 is CASSIIGGAQETQYF. CDR3 sequence (DNA): TGTGCCAGTAGTATAATTGGAGGGGCCCAAGAGACCCAGTACTTC.

The chain combines TRBV2 with TRBJ1-4, with 11 bases matching TRBD1. The V gene's germline CDR1 is SNHLY and CDR2 FYNNEI. CDR3 length: 16 residues. V lost 6 bases to trimming and J lost 7 bases; unmatched junction nucleotides: 10. Here the CDR3 DNA reads TGTGCCAGCAGCGCTGGACAGGGGGCAGTGGGTGAAAAACTGTTTTTT. This translates into CASSAGQGAVGEKLFF.

The rearrangement links TRBV5-1 to TRBJ2-7, with 9 bases that match TRBD2. Germline V gene lookup returns CDR1 SGHRS and CDR2 YFSETQ. The CDR3 length is 14 residues. V lost 2 bases and J lost 0; bases outside the gene matches: 0. The CDR3 here is CASSFSGSSYEQYF. CDR3 bases: TGCGCCAGCAGCTTTAGCGGGAGCTCCTACGAGCAGTACTTC.

This sequence joins TRBV9 and TRBJ2-2; 8 nucleotides align to TRBD1. Germline lookup yields CDR1 SGDLS and CDR2 YYNGEE. V was pared by 0 bases and J by 5 bases, with 3 bases of the junction left unmatched. The CDR3 is made up of 15 amino acids. The CDR3 DNA is TGTGCCAGCAGCGTAGGCCAGGGGGCGACCGGGGAGCTGTTTTTT. Translating it yields CASSVGQGATGELFF.

This clone has just a few counts. The V call is TRBV7-9, the J call TRBJ2-7, with D maybe TRBD2 (6 bases). Trimming left V 5 bases short and J 5 bases short, with 19 bases between. Germline CDR1 is SEHNR and CDR2 is FQNEAQ (reference sequence). CDR3 length equals 15 residues. The CDR3 DNA reads TGTGCCAGCAGCCTCATGTCGGGGGTGGGGCACGAGCAGTACTTC. This gives the protein CASSLMSGVGHEQYF. Complete variable domain (other parts from reference TRBV7-9 and TRBJ2-7): DTGVSQNPRHKITKRGQNVTFRCDPISEHNRLYWYRQTLGQGPEFLTYFQNEAQLEKSRLLSDRFSAERPKGSFSTLEIQRTEQGDSAMYLCASSLMSGVGHEQYFGPGTRLTVT.

The rearrangement links TRBV4-1 to TRBJ2-7, with D tentatively TRBD1 (6 bases). CDR1 and CDR2 (germline): MGHRA, YSYEKL. The V and J ends lost 3 bases and 4 bases respectively, with 10 bases between them. The CDR3 spans 13 residues. The CDR3, as DNA: TGCGCCAGCAGCCAGACCAGGGGTTACGAGCAGTACTTC. This encodes CASSQTRGYEQYF.

V usage is TRBV5-1 and J usage is TRBJ2-7; TRBD1 aligns across 9 bases. V lost 4 bases and J lost 4; bases outside the gene matches: 9. Germline V gene sequence: CDR1 SGHRS, CDR2 YFSETQ. The CDR3 has 15 residues. The CDR3 region is CASSNTGGFFYEQYF. The CDR3 DNA follows: TGCGCCAGCAGCAACACAGGGGGCTTTTTTTACGAGCAGTACTTC.

The rearrangement uses TRBV6-2 or TRBV6-3 and TRBJ2-1, with TRBD2 matching over 8 bases. This CDR3 has 15 amino acids. V lost 4 bases, J lost 4 bases, and 6 bases stayed unmatched. Germline CDR1 and CDR2: MNHEY and SVGEGT. The DNA of the CDR3 is TGTGCCAGCAGTTCGACTAGCGAATTATACAATGAGCAGTTCTTC. Translation: CASSSTSELYNEQFF.